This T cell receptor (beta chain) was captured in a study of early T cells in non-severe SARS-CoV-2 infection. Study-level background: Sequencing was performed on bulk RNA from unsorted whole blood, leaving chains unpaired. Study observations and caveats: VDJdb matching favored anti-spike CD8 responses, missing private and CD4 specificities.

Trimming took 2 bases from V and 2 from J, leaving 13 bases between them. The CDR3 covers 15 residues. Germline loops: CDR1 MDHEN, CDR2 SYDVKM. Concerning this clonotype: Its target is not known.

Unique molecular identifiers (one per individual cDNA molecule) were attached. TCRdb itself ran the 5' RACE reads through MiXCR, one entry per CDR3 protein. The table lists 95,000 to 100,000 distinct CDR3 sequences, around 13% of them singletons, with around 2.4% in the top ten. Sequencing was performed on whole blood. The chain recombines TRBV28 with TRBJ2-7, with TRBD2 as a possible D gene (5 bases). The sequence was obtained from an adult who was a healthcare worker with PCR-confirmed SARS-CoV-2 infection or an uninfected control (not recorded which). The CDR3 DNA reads TGTGCCAGCAGTTTACACGGGATACGTGCCTACGAGCAGTACTTC. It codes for CASSLHGIRAYEQYF.